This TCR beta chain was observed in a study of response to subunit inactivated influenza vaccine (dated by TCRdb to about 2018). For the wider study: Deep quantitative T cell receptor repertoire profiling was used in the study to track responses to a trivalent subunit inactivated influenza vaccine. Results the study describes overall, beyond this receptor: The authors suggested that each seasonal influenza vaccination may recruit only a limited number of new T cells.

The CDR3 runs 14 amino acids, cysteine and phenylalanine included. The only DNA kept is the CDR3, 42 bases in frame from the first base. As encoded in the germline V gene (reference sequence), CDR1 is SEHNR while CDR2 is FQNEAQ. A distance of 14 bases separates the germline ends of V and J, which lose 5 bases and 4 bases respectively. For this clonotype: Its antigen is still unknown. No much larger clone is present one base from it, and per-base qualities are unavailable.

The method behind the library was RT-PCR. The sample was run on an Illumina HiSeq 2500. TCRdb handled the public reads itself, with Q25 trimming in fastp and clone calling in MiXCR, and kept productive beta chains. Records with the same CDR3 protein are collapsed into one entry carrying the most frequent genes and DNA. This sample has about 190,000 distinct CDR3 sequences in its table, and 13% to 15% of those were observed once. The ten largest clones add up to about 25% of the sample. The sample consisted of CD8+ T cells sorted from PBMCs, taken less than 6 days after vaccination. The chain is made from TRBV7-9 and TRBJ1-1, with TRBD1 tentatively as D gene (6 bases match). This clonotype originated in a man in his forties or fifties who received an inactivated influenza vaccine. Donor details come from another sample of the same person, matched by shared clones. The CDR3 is CASSILQGLTEAFF. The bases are TGTGCCAGCAGCATATTACAGGGTCTCACTGAAGCTTTCTTT.